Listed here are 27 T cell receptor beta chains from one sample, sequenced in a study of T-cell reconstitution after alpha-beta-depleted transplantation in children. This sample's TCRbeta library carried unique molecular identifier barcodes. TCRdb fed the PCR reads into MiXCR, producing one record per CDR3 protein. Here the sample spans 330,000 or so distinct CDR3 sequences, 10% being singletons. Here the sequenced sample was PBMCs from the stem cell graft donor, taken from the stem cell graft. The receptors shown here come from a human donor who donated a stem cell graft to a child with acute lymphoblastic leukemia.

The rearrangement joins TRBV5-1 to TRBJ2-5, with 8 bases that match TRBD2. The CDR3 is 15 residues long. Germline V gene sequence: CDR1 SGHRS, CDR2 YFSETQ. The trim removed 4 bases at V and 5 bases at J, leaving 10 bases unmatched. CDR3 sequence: CASSRSRSGSETQYF. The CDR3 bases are TGCGCCAGCAGCCGGAGTAGAAGCGGGAGTGAGACCCAGTACTTC.

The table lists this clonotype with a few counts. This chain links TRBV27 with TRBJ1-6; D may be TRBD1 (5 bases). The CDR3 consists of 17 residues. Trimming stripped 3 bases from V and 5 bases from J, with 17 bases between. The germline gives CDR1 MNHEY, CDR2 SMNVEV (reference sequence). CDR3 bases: TGTGCCAGCAGTTTCAGGGCCTATCAATTGAATAATTCACCCCTCCACTTT. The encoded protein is CASSFRAYQLNNSPLHF.

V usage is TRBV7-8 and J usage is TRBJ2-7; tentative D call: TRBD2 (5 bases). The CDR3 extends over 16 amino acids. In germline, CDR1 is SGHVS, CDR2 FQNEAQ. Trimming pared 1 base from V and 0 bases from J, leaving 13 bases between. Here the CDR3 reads CASSLGIATSSYEQYF. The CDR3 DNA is TGTGCCAGCAGCTTAGGGATAGCGACCAGCTCCTACGAGCAGTACTTC.

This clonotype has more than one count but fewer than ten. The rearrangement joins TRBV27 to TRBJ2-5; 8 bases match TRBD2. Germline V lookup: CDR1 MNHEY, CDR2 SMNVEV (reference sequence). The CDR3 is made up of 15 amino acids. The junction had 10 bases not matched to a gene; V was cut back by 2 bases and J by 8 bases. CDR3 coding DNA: TGTGCCAGCAGTTTAACAGCGGGAGTATGGCAAACCCAGTACTTC. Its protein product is CASSLTAGVWQTQYF.

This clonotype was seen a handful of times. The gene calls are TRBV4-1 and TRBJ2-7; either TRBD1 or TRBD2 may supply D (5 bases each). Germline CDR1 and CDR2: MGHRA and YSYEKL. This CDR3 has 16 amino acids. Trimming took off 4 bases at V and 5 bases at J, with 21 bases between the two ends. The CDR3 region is CASSRVVGTTRHEQYF. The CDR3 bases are TGCGCCAGCAGCCGAGTGGTGGGGACCACGAGACACGAGCAGTACTTC.

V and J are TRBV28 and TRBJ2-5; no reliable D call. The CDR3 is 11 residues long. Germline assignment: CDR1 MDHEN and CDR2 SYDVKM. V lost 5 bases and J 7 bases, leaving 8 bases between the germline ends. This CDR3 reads CASSRIGTQYF. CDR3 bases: TGTGCCAGCAGTCGAATTGGGACCCAGTACTTC.

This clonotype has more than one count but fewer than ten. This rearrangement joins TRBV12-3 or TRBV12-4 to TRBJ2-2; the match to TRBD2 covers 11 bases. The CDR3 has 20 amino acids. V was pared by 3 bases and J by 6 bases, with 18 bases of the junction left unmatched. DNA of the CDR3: TGTGCCAGCAGTTTCCCCGGGACACTTAGCGGGAGGGCCGGGGCCGGGGAGCTGTTTTTT. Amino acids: CASSFPGTLSGRAGAGELFF.

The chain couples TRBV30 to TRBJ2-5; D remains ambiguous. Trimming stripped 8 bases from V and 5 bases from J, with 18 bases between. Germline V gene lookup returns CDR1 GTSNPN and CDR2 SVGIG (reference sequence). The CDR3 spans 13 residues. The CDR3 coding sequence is TGTGCCGGGGAACAAACGGTTGGGGAGACCCAGTACTTC. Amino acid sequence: CAGEQTVGETQYF.

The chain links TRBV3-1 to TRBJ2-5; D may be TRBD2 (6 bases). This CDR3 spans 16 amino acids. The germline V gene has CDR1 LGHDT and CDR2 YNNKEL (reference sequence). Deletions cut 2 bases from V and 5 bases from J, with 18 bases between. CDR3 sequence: CASSQRSGGPRETQYF. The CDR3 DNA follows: TGTGCCAGCAGCCAACGCTCCGGAGGGCCTAGGGAGACCCAGTACTTC.

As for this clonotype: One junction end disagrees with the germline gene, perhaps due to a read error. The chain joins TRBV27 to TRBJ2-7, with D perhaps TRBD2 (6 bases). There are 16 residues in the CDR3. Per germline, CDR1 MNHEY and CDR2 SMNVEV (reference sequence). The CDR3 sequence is CASSPWAGMSSYEQCF. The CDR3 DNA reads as TGTGCCAGCAGTCCATGGGCGGGAATGAGCTCCTACGAGCAGTGCTTC.

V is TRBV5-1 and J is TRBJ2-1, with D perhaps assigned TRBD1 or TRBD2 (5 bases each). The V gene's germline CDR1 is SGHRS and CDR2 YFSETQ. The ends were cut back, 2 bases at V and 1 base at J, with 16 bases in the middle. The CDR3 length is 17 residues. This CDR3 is CASSFFRGAQSYNEQFF. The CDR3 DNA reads TGCGCCAGCAGCTTTTTCCGGGGCGCCCAGTCCTACAATGAGCAGTTCTTC.

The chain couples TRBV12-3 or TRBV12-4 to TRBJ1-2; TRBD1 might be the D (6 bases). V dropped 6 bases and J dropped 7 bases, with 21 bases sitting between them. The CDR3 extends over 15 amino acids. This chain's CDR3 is CASRQIGQLLSGYTF. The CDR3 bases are TGTGCCAGCAGACAAATCGGACAGCTCCTTTCTGGCTACACCTTC.

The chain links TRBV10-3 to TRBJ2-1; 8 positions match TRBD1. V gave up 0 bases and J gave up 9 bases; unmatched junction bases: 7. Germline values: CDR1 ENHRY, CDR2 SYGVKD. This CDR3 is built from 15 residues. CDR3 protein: CAISESQGGWPEQFF. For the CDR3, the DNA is TGTGCCATCAGTGAGTCACAGGGGGGATGGCCTGAGCAGTTCTTC.

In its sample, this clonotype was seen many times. CDR3 DNA: TGTGCCTGGAGTGTACGTTTAGTACCGAGAAGACTGTTTTTT. As protein: CAWSVRLVPRRLFF. The chain links TRBV30 to TRBJ1-4; no reliable D call. CDR1 GTSNPN and CDR2 SVGIG come from the germline V gene (reference sequence). The CDR3 contains 14 residues. The ends were cut back, 0 bases at V and 13 bases at J, with 18 bases in the middle.

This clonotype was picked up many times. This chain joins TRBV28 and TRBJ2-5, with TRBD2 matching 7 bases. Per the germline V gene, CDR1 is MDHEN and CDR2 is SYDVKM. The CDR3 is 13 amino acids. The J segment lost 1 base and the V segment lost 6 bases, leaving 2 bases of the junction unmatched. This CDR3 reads CASRGGGQETQYF. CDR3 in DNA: TGTGCCAGCAGGGGCGGGGGCCAAGAGACCCAGTACTTC.

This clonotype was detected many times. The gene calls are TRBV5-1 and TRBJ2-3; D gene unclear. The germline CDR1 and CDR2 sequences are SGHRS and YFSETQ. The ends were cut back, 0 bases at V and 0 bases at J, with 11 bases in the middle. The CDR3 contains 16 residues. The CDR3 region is CASSLGRYSSTDTQYF. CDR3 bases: TGCGCCAGCAGCTTGGGGCGGTACTCTAGCACAGATACGCAGTATTTT.

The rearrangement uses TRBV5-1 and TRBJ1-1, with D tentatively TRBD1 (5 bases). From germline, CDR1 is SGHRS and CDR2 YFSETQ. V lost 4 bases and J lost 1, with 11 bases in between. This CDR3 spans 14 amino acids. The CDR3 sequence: CASSQGHTNTEAFF. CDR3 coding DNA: TGCGCCAGCAGCCAAGGACACACGAACACTGAAGCTTTCTTT. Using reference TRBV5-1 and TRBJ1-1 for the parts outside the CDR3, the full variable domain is KAGVTQTPRYLIKTRGQQVTLSCSPISGHRSVSWYQQTPGQGLQFLFEYFSETQRNKGNFPGRFSGRQFSNSRSEMNVSTLELGDSALYLCASSQGHTNTEAFFGQGTRLTVV.

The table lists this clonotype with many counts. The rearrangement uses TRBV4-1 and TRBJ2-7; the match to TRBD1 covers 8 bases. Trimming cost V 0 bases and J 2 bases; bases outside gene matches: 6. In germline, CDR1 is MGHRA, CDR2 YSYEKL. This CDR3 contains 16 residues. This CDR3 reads CASSQDPGQGPYEQYF. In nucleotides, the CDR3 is TGCGCCAGCAGCCAAGACCCCGGACAGGGCCCCTACGAGCAGTACTTC.

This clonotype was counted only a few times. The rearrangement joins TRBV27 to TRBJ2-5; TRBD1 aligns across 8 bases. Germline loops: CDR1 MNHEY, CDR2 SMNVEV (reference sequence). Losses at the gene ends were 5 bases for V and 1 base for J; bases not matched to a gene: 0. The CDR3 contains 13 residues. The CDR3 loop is CASSGQGQETQYF. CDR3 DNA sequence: TGTGCCAGCAGTGGACAGGGCCAAGAGACCCAGTACTTC.

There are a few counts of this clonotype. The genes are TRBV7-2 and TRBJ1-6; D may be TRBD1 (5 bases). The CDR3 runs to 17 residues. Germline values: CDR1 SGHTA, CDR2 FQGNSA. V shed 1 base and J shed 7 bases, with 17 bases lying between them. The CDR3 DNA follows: TGTGCCAGCAGCTTAGTTGGTCAGGGAGTGGGGAATTCACCCCTCCACTTT. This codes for CASSLVGQGVGNSPLHF.

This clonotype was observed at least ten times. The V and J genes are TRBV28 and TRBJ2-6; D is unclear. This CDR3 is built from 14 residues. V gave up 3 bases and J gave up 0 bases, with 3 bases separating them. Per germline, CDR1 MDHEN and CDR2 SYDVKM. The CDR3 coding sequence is TGTGCCAGCAGTTTTCCCTCTGGGGCCAACGTCCTGACTTTC. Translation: CASSFPSGANVLTF.

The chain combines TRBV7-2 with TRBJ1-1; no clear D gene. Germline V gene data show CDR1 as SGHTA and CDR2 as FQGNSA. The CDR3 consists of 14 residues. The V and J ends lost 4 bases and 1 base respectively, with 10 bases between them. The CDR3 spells CASSSRDTNTEAFF. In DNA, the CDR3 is TGTGCCAGCAGCTCCCGGGATACGAACACTGAAGCTTTCTTT.

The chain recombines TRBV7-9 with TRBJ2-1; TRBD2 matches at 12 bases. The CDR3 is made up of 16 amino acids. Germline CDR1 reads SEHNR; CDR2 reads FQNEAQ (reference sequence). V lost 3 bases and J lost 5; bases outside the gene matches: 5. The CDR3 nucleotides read TGTGCCAGCAGCTTTTTGGGACTAGCGGGCAACAATGAGCAGTTCTTC. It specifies CASSFLGLAGNNEQFF. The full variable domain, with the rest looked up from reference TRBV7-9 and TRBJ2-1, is DTGVSQNPRHKITKRGQNVTFRCDPISEHNRLYWYRQTLGQGPEFLTYFQNEAQLEKSRLLSDRFSAERPKGSFSTLEIQRTEQGDSAMYLCASSFLGLAGNNEQFFGPGTRLTVL.

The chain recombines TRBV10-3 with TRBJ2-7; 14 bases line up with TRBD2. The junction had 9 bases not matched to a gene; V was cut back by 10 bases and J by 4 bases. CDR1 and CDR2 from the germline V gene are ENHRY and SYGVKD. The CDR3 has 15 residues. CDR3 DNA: TGTGCCACCAGGGGACTAGCGGGAGTGCGGTACGAGCAGTACTTC. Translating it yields CATRGLAGVRYEQYF.

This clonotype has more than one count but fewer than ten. CDR3 loop: CASSLWQGDGELFF. The CDR3 DNA is TGTGCCAGCAGTTTATGGCAGGGTGACGGGGAGCTGTTTTTT. V usage is TRBV27 and J usage is TRBJ2-2, with D perhaps TRBD1 (5 bases). The CDR3 contains 14 residues. V lost 1 base and J lost 7, with 10 bases in between. In germline, CDR1 is MNHEY, CDR2 SMNVEV (reference sequence).

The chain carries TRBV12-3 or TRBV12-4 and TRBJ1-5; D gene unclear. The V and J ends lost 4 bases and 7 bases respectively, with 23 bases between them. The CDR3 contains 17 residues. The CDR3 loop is CASSSGFEGHAGQPQHF. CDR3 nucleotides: TGTGCCAGCAGTTCCGGTTTCGAAGGGCATGCGGGCCAGCCCCAGCATTTT.

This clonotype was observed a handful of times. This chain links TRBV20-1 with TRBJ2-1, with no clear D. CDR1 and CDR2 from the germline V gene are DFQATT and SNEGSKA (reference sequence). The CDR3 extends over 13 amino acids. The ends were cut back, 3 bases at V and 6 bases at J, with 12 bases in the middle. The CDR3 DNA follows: TGCAGTGCTAGCGGCCCGCACGGCAATGAGCAGTTCTTC. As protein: CSASGPHGNEQFF.